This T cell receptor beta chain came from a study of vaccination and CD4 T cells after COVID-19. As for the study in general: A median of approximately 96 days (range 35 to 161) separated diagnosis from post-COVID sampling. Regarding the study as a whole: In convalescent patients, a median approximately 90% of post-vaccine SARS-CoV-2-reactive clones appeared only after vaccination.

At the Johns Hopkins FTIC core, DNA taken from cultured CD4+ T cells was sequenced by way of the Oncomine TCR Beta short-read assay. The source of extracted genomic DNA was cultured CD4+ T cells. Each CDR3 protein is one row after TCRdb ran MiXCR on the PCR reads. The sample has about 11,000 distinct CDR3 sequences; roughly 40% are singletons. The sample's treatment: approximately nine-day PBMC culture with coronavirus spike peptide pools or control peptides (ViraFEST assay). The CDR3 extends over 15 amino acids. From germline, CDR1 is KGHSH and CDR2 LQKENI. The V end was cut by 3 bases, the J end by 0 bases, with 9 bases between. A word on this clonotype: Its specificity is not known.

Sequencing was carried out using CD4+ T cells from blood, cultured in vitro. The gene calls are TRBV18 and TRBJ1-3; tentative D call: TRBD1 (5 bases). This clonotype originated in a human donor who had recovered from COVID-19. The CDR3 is CASSPRGDSGNTIYF. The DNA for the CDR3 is TGTGCCAGCTCACCCCGAGGGGACTCTGGAAACACCATATATTTT.